This T cell receptor beta chain stems from a study of beta chain features in type 1 diabetes. Study findings and constraints: Researchers could not determine here whether HLA type influences TCRB rearrangement.

cDNA synthesis used the whole RNA isolate, giving expressed TCRB sequences. Here immunoSEQ multiplex PCR was the method, and the copy in TCRdb shows in-frame clones only, minus some. The sample has about 160,000 clones, over 7.5% seen once; the top ten hold about 2.5%. This clone was recorded a few times. The antigen is undetermined. Other DNA variants within this sample encode the same CDR3. Via CD45RO/CCR7/CD25/CD127/CD95/CD27, cells of the CD4+ naive, central memory, regulatory and stem cell-like memory subsets were sorted. The sample comprised central memory CD4+ T cells from blood. The clonotype was recovered from a woman younger than 30 in good health.

Written as DNA, the CDR3 is TGCGCCAGCAGCTTGGGAACAGGGGGAACTGAAGCTTTCTTT. As protein: CASSLGTGGTEAFF. The chain couples TRBV5-1 to TRBJ1-1, with 8 bases aligning to TRBD1. V lost 0 bases and J lost 5; bases outside the gene matches: 3. CDR1 SGHRS and CDR2 YFSETQ come from the germline V gene. The CDR3 spans 14 residues. Looking up the rest from reference TRBV5-1 and TRBJ1-1 gives the full variable domain: KAGVTQTPRYLIKTRGQQVTLSCSPISGHRSVSWYQQTPGQGLQFLFEYFSETQRNKGNFPGRFSGRQFSNSRSEMNVSTLELGDSALYLCASSLGTGGTEAFFGQGTRLTVV.